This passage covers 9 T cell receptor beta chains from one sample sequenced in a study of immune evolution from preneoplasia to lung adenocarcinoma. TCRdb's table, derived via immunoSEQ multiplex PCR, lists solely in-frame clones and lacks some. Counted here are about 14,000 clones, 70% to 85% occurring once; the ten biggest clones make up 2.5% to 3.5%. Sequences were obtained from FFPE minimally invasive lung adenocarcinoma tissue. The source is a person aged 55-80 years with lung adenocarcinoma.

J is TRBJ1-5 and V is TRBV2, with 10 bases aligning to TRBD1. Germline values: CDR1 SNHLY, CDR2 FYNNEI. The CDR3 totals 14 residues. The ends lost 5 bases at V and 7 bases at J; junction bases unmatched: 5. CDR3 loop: CASSPGQGYQPQHF. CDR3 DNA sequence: TGTGCCAGCAGTCCGGGACAGGGGTACCAGCCCCAGCATTTT.

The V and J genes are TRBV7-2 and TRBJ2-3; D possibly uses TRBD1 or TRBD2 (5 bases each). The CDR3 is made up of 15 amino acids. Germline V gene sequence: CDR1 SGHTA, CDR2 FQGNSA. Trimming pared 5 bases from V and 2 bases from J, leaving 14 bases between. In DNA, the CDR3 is TGTGCCAGCAGCCCCTTGTGGGGGATCACAGATACGCAGTATTTT. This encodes CASSPLWGITDTQYF.

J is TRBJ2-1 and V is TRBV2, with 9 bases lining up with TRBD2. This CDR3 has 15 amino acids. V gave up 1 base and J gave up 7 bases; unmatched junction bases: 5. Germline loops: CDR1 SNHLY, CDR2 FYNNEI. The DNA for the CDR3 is TGTGCCAGCAGTGAAGTGGGCGGGGGGGTGAATGAGCAGTTCTTC. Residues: CASSEVGGGVNEQFF.

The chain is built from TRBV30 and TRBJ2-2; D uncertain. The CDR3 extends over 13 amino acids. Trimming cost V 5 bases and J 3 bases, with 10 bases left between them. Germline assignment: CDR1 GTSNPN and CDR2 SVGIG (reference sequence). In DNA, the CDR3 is TGTGCCTGGTTAGGCCGATACACCGGGGAGCTGTTTTTT. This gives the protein CAWLGRYTGELFF.

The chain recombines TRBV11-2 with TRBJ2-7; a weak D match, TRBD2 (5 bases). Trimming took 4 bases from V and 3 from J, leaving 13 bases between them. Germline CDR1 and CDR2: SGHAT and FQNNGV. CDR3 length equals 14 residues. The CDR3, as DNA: TGTGCCAGCAGCTATTACGGGGTCGGCTACGAGCAGTACTTC. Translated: CASSYYGVGYEQYF.

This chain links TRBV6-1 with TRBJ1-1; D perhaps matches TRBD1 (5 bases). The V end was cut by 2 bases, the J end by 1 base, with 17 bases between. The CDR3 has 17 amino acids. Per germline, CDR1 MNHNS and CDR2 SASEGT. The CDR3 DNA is TGTGCCAGCAGTGAAATCTTGTCGGGACGGACGAACACTGAAGCTTTCTTT. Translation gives CASSEILSGRTNTEAFF.

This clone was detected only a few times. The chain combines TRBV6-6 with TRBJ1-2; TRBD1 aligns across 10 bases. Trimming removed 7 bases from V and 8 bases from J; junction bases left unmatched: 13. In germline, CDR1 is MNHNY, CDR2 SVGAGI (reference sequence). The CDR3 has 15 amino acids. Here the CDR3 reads CASTRSQGQGKGYTF. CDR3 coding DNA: TGTGCCAGCACCCGGTCCCAGGGACAGGGGAAAGGCTACACCTTC.

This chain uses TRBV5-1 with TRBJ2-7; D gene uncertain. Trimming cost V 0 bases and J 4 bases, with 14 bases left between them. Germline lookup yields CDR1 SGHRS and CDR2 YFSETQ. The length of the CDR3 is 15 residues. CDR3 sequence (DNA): TGCGCCAGCAGCTTGGCTTATGGAATTGCATACGAGCAGTACTTC. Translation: CASSLAYGIAYEQYF.

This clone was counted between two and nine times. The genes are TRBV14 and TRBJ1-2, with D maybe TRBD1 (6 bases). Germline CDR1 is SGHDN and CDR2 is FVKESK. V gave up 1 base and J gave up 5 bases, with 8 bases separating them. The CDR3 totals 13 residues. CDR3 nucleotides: TGTGCCAGCAGCCAAGGACAGGAGTATGGCTACACCTTC. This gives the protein CASSQGQEYGYTF.